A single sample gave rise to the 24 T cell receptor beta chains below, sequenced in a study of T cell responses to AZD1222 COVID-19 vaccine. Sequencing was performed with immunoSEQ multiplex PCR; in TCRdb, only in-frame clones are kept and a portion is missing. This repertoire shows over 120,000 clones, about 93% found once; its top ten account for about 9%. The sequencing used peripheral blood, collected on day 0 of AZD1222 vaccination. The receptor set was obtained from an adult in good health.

The CDR3 here is CAWSPSASKNTIYF. The DNA for the CDR3 is TGTGCCTGGAGTCCCTCGGCCTCCAAAAACACCATATATTTT. The chain employs TRBV30 and TRBJ1-3; D not certain. This CDR3 has 14 amino acids. V lost 2 bases and J lost 6, with 14 bases in between. Germline V CDR1 and CDR2: GTSNPN, SVGIG (reference sequence).

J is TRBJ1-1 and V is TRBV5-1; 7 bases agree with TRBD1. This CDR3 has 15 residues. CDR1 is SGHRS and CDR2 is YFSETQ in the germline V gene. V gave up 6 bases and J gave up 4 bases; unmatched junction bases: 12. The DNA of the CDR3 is TGCGCCAGCACTTGGGACAGTTCTCTTCGCACTGAAGCTTTCTTT. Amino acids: CASTWDSSLRTEAFF.

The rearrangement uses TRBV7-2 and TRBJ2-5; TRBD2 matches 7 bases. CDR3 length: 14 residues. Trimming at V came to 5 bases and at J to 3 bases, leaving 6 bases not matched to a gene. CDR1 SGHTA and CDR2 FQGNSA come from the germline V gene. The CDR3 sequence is CASSLGLVEETQYF. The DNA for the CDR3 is TGTGCCAGCAGCCTCGGACTAGTCGAAGAGACCCAGTACTTC.

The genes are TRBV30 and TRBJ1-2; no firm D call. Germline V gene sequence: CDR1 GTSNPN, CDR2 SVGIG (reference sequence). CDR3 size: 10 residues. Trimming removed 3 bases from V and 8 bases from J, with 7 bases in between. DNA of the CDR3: TGTGCCTGGAGAGATGGCGGCTACACCTTC. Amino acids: CAWRDGGYTF.

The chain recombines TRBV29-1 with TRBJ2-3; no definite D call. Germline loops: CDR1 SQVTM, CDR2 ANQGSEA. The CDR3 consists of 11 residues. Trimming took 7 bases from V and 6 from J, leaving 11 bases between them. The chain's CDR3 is CSARILDTQYF. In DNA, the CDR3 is TGCAGCGCCCGTATTTTGGATACGCAGTATTTT.

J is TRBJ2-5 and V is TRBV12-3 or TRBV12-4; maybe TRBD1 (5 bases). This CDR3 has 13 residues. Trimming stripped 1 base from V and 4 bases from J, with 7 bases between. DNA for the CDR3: TGTGCCAGCAGTTTAGGACAGCGAGAGACCCAGTACTTC. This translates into CASSLGQRETQYF.

The CDR3: CASSIQMNTEAFF. Written as DNA, the CDR3 is TGTGCCAGCAGTATACAGATGAACACTGAAGCTTTCTTT. The chain recombines TRBV6-5 with TRBJ1-1; D is unresolved. The CDR3 spans 13 residues. The V end lost 5 bases, the J end lost 0 bases, and 7 bases lay between the germline ends. CDR1 and CDR2 (germline): MNHEY, SVGAGI.

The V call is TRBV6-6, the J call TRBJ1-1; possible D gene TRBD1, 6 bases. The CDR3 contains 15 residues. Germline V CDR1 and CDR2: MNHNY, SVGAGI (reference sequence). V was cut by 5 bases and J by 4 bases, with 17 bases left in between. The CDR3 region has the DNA TGTGCCAGCAGTCCCCGACAGGATTTGCCCACTGAAGCTTTCTTT. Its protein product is CASSPRQDLPTEAFF.

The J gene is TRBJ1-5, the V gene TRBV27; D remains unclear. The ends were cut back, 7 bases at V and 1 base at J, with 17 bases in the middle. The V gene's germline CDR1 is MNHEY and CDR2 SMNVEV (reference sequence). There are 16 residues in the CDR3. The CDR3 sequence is CASNRTGRVSNQPQHF. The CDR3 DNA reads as TGTGCCAGCAATCGTACCGGGAGGGTGAGCAATCAGCCCCAGCATTTT.

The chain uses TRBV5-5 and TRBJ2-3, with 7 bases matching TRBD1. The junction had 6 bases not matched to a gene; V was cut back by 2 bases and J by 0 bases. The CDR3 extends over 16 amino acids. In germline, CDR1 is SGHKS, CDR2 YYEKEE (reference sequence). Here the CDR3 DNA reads TGTGCCAGCAGCTTAACCGGGACAGAGAGCACAGATACGCAGTATTTT. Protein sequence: CASSLTGTESTDTQYF.

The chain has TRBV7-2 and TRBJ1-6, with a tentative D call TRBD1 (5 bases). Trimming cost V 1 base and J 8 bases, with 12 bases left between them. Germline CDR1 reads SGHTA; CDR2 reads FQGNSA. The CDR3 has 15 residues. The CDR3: CASSLVTGPDSPLHF. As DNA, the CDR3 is TGTGCCAGCAGCTTAGTAACAGGCCCTGATTCACCCCTCCACTTT. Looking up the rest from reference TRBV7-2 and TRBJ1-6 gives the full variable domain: GAGVSQSPSNKVTEKGKDVELRCDPISGHTALYWYRQSLGQGLEFLIYFQGNSAPDKSGLPSDRFSAERTGGSVSTLTIQRTQQEDSAVYLCASSLVTGPDSPLHFGNGTRLTVT.

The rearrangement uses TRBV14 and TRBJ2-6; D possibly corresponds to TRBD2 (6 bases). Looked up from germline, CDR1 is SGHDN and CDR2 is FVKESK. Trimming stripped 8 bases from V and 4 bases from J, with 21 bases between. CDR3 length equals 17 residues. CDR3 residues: CASRDGRAARGANVLTF. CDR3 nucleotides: TGTGCCAGCCGTGACGGGAGAGCCGCCAGGGGGGCCAACGTCCTGACTTTC.

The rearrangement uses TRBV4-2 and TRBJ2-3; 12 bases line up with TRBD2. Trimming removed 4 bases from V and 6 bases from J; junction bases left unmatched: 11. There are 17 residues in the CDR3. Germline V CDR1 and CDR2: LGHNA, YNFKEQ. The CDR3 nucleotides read TGTGCCAGCAGCCCTTCTTCATCTAGCGGGGGGGCGGATACGCAGTATTTT. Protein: CASSPSSSSGGADTQYF.

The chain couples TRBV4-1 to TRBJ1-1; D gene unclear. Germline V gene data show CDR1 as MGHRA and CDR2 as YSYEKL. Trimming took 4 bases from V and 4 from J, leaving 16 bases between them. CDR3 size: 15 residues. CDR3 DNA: TGCGCCAGCAGCCGAGCCACGCCGGGCGGCACTGAAGCTTTCTTT. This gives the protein CASSRATPGGTEAFF.

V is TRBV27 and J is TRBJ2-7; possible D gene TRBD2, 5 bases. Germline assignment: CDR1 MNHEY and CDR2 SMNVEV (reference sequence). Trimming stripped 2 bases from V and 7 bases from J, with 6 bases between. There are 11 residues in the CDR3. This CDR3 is CASSLSGEQYF. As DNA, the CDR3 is TGTGCCAGCAGTTTAAGCGGTGAGCAGTACTTC.

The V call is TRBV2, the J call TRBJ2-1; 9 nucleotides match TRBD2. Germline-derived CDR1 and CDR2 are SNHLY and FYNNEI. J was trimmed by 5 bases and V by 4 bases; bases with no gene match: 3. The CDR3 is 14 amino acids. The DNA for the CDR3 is TGTGCCAGCAGTGGCGGGGGGGCCCACAATGAGCAGTTCTTC. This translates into CASSGGGAHNEQFF. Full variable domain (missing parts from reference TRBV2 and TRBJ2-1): EPEVTQTPSHQVTQMGQEVILRCVPISNHLYFYWYRQILGQKVEFLVSFYNNEISEKSEIFDDQFSVERPDGSNFTLKIRSTKLEDSAMYFCASSGGGAHNEQFFGPGTRLTVL.

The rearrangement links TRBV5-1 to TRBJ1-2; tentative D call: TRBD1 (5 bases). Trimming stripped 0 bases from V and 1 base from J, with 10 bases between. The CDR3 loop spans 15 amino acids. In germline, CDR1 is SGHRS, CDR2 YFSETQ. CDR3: CASSLGTLLNYGYTF. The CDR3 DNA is TGCGCCAGCAGCTTGGGGACACTGCTTAACTATGGCTACACCTTC.

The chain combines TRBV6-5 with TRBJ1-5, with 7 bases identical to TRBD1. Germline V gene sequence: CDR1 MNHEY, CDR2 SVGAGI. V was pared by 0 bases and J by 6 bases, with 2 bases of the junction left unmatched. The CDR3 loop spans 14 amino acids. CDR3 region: CASSYSRGIQPQHF. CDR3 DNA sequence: TGTGCCAGCAGTTACTCCAGGGGGATTCAGCCCCAGCATTTT.

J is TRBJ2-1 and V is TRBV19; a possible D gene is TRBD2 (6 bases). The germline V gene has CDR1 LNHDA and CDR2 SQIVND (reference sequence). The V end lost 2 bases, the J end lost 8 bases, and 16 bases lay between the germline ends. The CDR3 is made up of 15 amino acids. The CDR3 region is CASSIRSIGEDEQFF. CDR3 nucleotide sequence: TGTGCCAGTAGTATAAGGAGTATCGGGGAGGATGAGCAGTTCTTC.

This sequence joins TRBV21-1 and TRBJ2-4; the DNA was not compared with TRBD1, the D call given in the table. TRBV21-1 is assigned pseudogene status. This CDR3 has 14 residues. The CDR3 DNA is TGTGCCAGCAGCACCCCCCTCAGGATGGACATTCAGTACTTC. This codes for CASSTPLRMDIQYF.

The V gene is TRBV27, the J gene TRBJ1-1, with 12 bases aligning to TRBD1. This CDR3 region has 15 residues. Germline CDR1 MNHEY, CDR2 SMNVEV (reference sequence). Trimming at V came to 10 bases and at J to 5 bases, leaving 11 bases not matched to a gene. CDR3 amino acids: CATKRGQGAGTEAFF. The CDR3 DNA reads TGTGCCACCAAACGGGGACAGGGGGCCGGTACTGAAGCTTTCTTT.

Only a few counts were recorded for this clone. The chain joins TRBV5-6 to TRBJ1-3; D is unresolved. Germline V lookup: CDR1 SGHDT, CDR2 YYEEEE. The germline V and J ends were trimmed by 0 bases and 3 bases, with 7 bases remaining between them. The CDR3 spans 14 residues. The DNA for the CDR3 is TGTGCCAGCAGCTTGGCCACTCGTGGAAACACCATATATTTT. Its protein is CASSLATRGNTIYF.

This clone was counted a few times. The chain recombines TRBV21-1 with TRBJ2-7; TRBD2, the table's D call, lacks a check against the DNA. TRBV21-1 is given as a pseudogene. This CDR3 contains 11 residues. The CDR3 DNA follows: TGTGCCAGCACCCCCCGCTACGAGCAGTACTTC. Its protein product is CASTPRYEQYF.

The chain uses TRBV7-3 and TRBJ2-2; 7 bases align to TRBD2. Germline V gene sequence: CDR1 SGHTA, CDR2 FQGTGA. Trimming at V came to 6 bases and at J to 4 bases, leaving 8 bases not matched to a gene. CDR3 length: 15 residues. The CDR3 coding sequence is TGTGCCAGCAGTTACGGACTAGGAAGCACCGGGGAGCTGTTTTTT. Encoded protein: CASSYGLGSTGELFF.